Given below is one T cell receptor beta chain in context. Its antigen is as yet unknown. TCRdb's copy holds only in-frame clones and misses some; the assay was immunoSEQ multiplex PCR. The data contain 130,000 to 150,000 clones, 70% to 90% of them seen just once; the ten biggest clones take up around 17%. The data derive from a study of radiation and T cells in renal cell carcinoma. Whole-study findings and limits: From baseline, blood top tumor clonotypes peaked at 2 weeks post-radiation.

Described time point: blood 4 weeks post-SBRT, at nephrectomy. Treatment described: 15 Gy SBRT to primary tumor, nephrectomy 4 weeks later. Nephrectomy followed 15 Gy stereotactic body radiation by 4 weeks. Blood was sampled at baseline, 2 weeks and 4 weeks after SBRT. This renal cell carcinoma was of the clear cell type. The germline V gene encodes CDR1 MNHNY and CDR2 SVGAGI (reference sequence). The J segment lost 5 bases and the V segment lost 5 bases, leaving 9 bases of the junction unmatched. This CDR3 comprises 15 residues. This receptor was obtained from a woman between 45 and 60 years old with renal cell carcinoma. The starting material was blood, obtained from a patient whose treatment included radiotherapy and nephrectomy. The genes are TRBV6-6 and TRBJ1-5; 7 bases agree with TRBD1. The chain's CDR3 is CASSMTGYWDQPQHF. The DNA for the CDR3 is TGTGCCAGCAGTATGACAGGGTATTGGGATCAGCCCCAGCATTTT.